Listed below are T cell receptor beta chains from one sample, sequenced in a study of blood T cells in healthy people across ages. TCRdb processed the 5' RACE reads anew with MiXCR; each CDR3 protein has one entry. The top ten hold about 32% of the sample, which has fewer than 700,000 distinct CDR3 sequences, less than 45% seen once. The specimen was blood. All receptors come from a man aged 80 or over in good health. Each CDR3 is given with its conserved first and last residue. The D gene is left open where the match is weak. Part of the rows lack a size; the others show once, few, many or a class for expanded clones.

V: TRBV20-1
J: TRBJ2-1
D: TRBD2
size: .
CDR3: CSASGGMEKFF
DNA: TGCAGTGCTAGCGGGGGGATGGAGAAGTTCTTC

V: TRBV7-2
J: TRBJ1-1
D: TRBD1
size: .
CDR3: CASSWEDRVGTEAFF
DNA: TGTGCCAGCAGCTGGGAGGACAGGGTTGGAACTGAAGCTTTCTTT

V: TRBV27
J: TRBJ2-6
D: .
size: few
CDR3: CASSLVGVGANVLTF
DNA: TGTGCCAGCAGTTTAGTGGGGGTTGGGGCCAACGTCCTGACTTTC

V: TRBV12-3/TRBV12-4
J: TRBJ2-3
D: .
size: once
CDR3: CASLRRGLSTATQYF
DNA: TGTGCCAGCCTCCGGCGGGGCCTTAGCACAGCTACGCAGTATTTT

V: TRBV7-2
J: TRBJ1-1
D: .
size: few
CDR3: CASSSPPGLRETEAFF
DNA: TGTGCCAGCAGCTCCCCCCCCGGCCTGCGGGAAACTGAAGCTTTCTTT

V: TRBV6-5
J: TRBJ2-7
D: .
size: .
CDR3: CASRGQLRSSYEQYF
DNA: TGTGCCAGCAGAGGCCAGTTGAGGAGCTCCTACGAGCAGTACTTC

V: TRBV29-1
J: TRBJ1-2
D: TRBD1
size: many
CDR3: CSVIGQGSYGYTF
DNA: TGCAGCGTCATTGGACAGGGTTCGTATGGCTACACCTTC

V: TRBV20-1
J: TRBJ2-3
D: .
size: many
CDR3: CSARDPKGTDTQYF
DNA: TGCAGTGCTAGAGACCCAAAGGGCACAGATACGCAGTATTTT

V: TRBV7-9
J: TRBJ2-6
D: .
size: .
CDR3: CASSLLRDSGANVLTF
DNA: TGTGCCAGCAGCCTACTACGAGACTCTGGGGCCAACGTCCTGACTTTC

V: TRBV9
J: TRBJ2-5
D: .
size: many
CDR3: CASSRWTAPQETQYF
DNA: TGTGCCAGCAGCCGATGGACTGCTCCCCAAGAGACCCAGTACTTC

V: TRBV5-1
J: TRBJ2-5
D: .
size: .
CDR3: CASSPFAGLPEQETQYF
DNA: TGCGCCAGCAGCCCTTTCGCCGGACTACCCGAACAAGAGACCCAGTACTTC

V: TRBV18
J: TRBJ1-6
D: .
size: .
CDR3: CASSPNLGRNSPLHF
DNA: TGTGCCAGCTCACCAAATCTAGGGCGTAATTCACCCCTCCACTTT

V: TRBV2
J: TRBJ2-5
D: TRBD2
size: .
CDR3: CASSATSGGARETQYF
DNA: TGTGCCAGCAGTGCTACTAGCGGGGGGGCCCGAGAGACCCAGTACTTC

V: TRBV9
J: TRBJ1-1
D: .
size: .
CDR3: CASSVGTASNTEAFF
DNA: TGTGCCAGCAGCGTAGGGACAGCCTCGAACACTGAAGCTTTCTTT

V: TRBV18
J: TRBJ1-3
D: .
size: once
CDR3: CASSPGQMSSGNTIYF
DNA: TGTGCCAGCTCACCTGGACAGATGAGCTCTGGAAACACCATATATTTT

V: TRBV7-6
J: TRBJ2-2
D: .
size: .
CDR3: CASSLTSRTGELFF
DNA: TGTGCCAGCAGCCTAACCTCACGGACCGGGGAGCTGTTTTTT

V: TRBV12-3/TRBV12-4
J: TRBJ2-1
D: TRBD2
size: many
CDR3: CASSPRGTSGFGEQFF
DNA: TGTGCCAGCAGTCCTCGGGGGACTAGTGGGTTCGGTGAGCAGTTCTTC

V: TRBV9
J: TRBJ2-5
D: .
size: .
CDR3: CASSHGPGESQETQYF
DNA: TGTGCCAGCAGCCATGGACCAGGGGAGTCTCAAGAGACCCAGTACTTC

V: TRBV3-1
J: TRBJ2-3
D: TRBD2
size: few
CDR3: CASCLAGADTQYF
DNA: TGTGCCAGCTGCCTAGCGGGGGCGGATACGCAGTATTTT

V: TRBV6-2/TRBV6-3
J: TRBJ2-4
D: TRBD2
size: .
CDR3: CASSRLGAGGPTDIQYF
DNA: TGTGCCAGCAGCCGTCTGGGAGCGGGAGGCCCGACGGACATTCAGTACTTC

V: TRBV10-3
J: TRBJ1-6
D: TRBD1
size: many
CDR3: CATMGTGGSPLHF
DNA: TGTGCCACAATGGGGACAGGGGGTTCACCCCTCCACTTT

V: TRBV4-2
J: TRBJ1-2
D: TRBD1
size: few
CDR3: CASSQDRTGAYGYTF
DNA: TGTGCCAGCAGCCAAGATAGGACAGGGGCCTATGGCTACACCTTC

V: TRBV20-1
J: TRBJ2-3
D: .
size: few
CDR3: CSANRGLTDTQYF
DNA: TGCAGTGCAAACAGGGGACTCACAGATACGCAGTATTTT

V: TRBV6-1
J: TRBJ2-3
D: .
size: .
CDR3: CASSRAPAVGTDTQYF
DNA: TGTGCCAGCAGTCGCGCACCCGCGGTGGGCACAGATACGCAGTATTTT

V: TRBV27
J: TRBJ1-2
D: TRBD1
size: few
CDR3: CASSHRQGRNYGYTF
DNA: TGTGCCAGCAGTCACCGACAGGGGAGAAACTATGGCTACACCTTC

V: TRBV7-6
J: TRBJ2-3
D: .
size: many
CDR3: CASSPRATDTQYF
DNA: TGTGCCAGCAGCCCCCGGGCCACAGATACGCAGTATTTT

V: TRBV6-2/TRBV6-3
J: TRBJ2-4
D: .
size: .
CDR3: CASSYNQAALAKNIQYF
DNA: TGTGCCAGCAGTTACAACCAGGCAGCTTTAGCCAAAAACATTCAGTACTTC

V: TRBV5-1
J: TRBJ2-7
D: TRBD2
size: .
CDR3: CASSFTSDTYEQYF
DNA: TGCGCCAGCAGCTTTACTAGCGATACCTACGAGCAGTACTTC

V: TRBV7-2
J: TRBJ1-4
D: TRBD1
size: .
CDR3: CASSATGEAEKLFF
DNA: TGTGCCAGCAGCGCAACAGGGGAGGCTGAAAAACTGTTTTTT

V: TRBV3-1
J: TRBJ1-3
D: .
size: .
CDR3: CASSQDFGNTIYF
DNA: TGTGCCAGCAGCCAAGATTTCGGAAACACCATATATTTT

V: TRBV29-1
J: TRBJ1-1
D: .
size: .
CDR3: CSVQRSTEAFF
DNA: TGCAGCGTTCAAAGGAGCACTGAAGCTTTCTTT